The 28 T cell receptor beta chains below all came from one sample that was sequenced in a study of T-cell memory formation after mild COVID-19. Each CDR3 protein is one row after TCRdb ran MiXCR on the 5' RACE reads. The sample gives hundreds of thousands of distinct CDR3 sequences, roughly 14% of which show up once; 22% is in the top ten. The sequencing sample was made of PBMCs or a T cell subset sorted from them (not recorded which). Source of these receptors: a man between 18 and 35 years old who had mild COVID-19 (a few samples of this study predate the infection). Cell type and time point are not known.

This clonotype occurred many times. CDR3 in DNA: TGTGCCAGCAGCCAAGATCCGGGGGGATACTCTGGAAACACCATATATTTT. Amino acid sequence: CASSQDPGGYSGNTIYF. The chain uses TRBV4-2 and TRBJ1-3, with D possibly matching TRBD1 (5 bases). This CDR3 has 17 amino acids. Germline CDR1 reads LGHNA; CDR2 reads YNFKEQ. V lost 0 bases and J 0 bases, leaving 12 bases between the germline ends.

This chain links TRBV20-1 with TRBJ2-1, with 13 bases aligning to TRBD2. This CDR3 spans 18 amino acids. The J segment lost 1 base and the V segment lost 6 bases, leaving 12 bases of the junction unmatched. Germline V gives CDR1 DFQATT, CDR2 SNEGSKA (reference sequence). CDR3 nucleotides: TGCAGTGCCCAACCAACTAGCGGGGGGGCCATATCCTACAATGAGCAGTTCTTC. Translating gives CSAQPTSGGAISYNEQFF.

The J gene is TRBJ1-6, the V gene TRBV7-2; D uncertain. V was cut by 5 bases and J by 0 bases, with 17 bases left in between. Germline CDR1 SGHTA, CDR2 FQGNSA. The CDR3 runs 18 residues. CDR3 region: CASSLALAGSSYNSPLHF. CDR3 nucleotides: TGTGCCAGCAGCCTGGCGTTGGCAGGCAGCTCCTATAATTCACCCCTCCACTTT.

This clonotype was seen only a few times. The chain links TRBV14 to TRBJ1-1, with unresolved D. CDR1 is SGHDN, CDR2 FVKESK, per germline. V lost 2 bases and J lost 6, with 10 bases in between. The CDR3 runs 13 residues. The CDR3 here is CASSQNLGSEAFF. The CDR3 DNA reads TGTGCCAGCAGCCAAAATTTGGGGTCTGAAGCTTTCTTT.

In this sample, this clonotype turned up many times. This rearrangement joins TRBV6-6 to TRBJ2-7, with 11 bases matching TRBD1. This CDR3 contains 15 residues. After removal of 5 bases from V and 5 bases from J, the junction contained 8 bases not matched to a gene. The V gene's germline CDR1 is MNHNY and CDR2 SVGAGI (reference sequence). CDR3 loop: CASSQPGQGDHEQYF. The DNA of the CDR3 is TGTGCCAGCAGTCAACCGGGACAGGGGGACCACGAGCAGTACTTC.

This clonotype was detected only a few times. The genes are TRBV12-3 or TRBV12-4 and TRBJ2-1; the match to TRBD2 covers 8 bases. With V trimmed by 4 bases and J by 0 bases, 2 bases remained unmatched. This CDR3 has 15 residues. CDR3 coding DNA: TGTGCCAGCAGTTCCGGGGGGGCCTCCTACAATGAGCAGTTCTTC. It yields the protein CASSSGGASYNEQFF.

This clonotype was counted a few times. The rearrangement joins TRBV4-1 to TRBJ1-4; 9 bases map to TRBD1. The CDR3 consists of 15 residues. The V gene end was trimmed by 1 base and the J gene end by 7 bases; junction bases not matched to a gene: 4. CDR1 and CDR2 (germline): MGHRA, YSYEKL. This chain's CDR3 is CASSQAGTGREKLFF. CDR3 coding DNA: TGCGCCAGCAGCCAAGCCGGGACAGGGCGTGAAAAACTGTTTTTT.

The chain uses TRBV11-2 and TRBJ1-2; 7 bases map to TRBD1. The CDR3 spans 16 residues. The germline CDR1 and CDR2 sequences are SGHAT and FQNNGV. J was trimmed by 0 bases and V by 1 base; bases with no gene match: 5. This chain's CDR3 is CASSLAGTAANYGYTF. The CDR3 DNA reads TGTGCCAGCAGCTTAGCGGGGACAGCCGCTAACTATGGCTACACCTTC.

The chain joins TRBV20-1 to TRBJ2-3, with D possibly matching TRBD2 (7 bases). The germline gives CDR1 DFQATT, CDR2 SNEGSKA (reference sequence). This CDR3 has 16 amino acids. V was shortened by 3 bases and J by 0 bases, with 16 bases between the two germline ends. CDR3 in amino acids: CSARVRGGASTDTQYF. CDR3 nucleotide sequence: TGCAGTGCTAGGGTGCGAGGGGGGGCTAGCACAGATACGCAGTATTTT.

This clonotype was counted only a few times. The rearrangement uses TRBV5-1 and TRBJ2-2; D tentatively reads TRBD1 or TRBD2 (6 bases each). The CDR3 is 17 residues long. In germline, CDR1 is SGHRS, CDR2 YFSETQ. V lost 4 bases to trimming and J lost 3 bases, with 19 bases between them. The CDR3 DNA is TGCGCCAGCAGCACGAAAATGTGGGGGGCTGACACCGGGGAGCTGTTTTTT. This sequence encodes CASSTKMWGADTGELFF.

This chain uses TRBV6-5 with TRBJ2-3, with D perhaps matching TRBD2 (5 bases). There are 14 residues in the CDR3. V gave up 0 bases and J gave up 3 bases, with 7 bases separating them. Germline CDR1 and CDR2: MNHEY and SVGAGI. In nucleotides, the CDR3 is TGTGCCAGCAGTTACTCGGAGGAAACAGATACGCAGTATTTT. This sequence encodes CASSYSEETDTQYF.

This clonotype was counted between two and nine times. The chain employs TRBV5-1 and TRBJ2-3; 9 nucleotides match TRBD1. The length of the CDR3 is 16 residues. V lost 3 bases, J lost 4 bases, and 9 bases stayed unmatched. Germline V gives CDR1 SGHRS, CDR2 YFSETQ. The CDR3 DNA follows: TGCGCCAGCAGCTGGGGCCGGGACAGGGACGCAGATACGCAGTATTTT. Its translation is CASSWGRDRDADTQYF.

The V call is TRBV7-3, the J call TRBJ1-6, with D uncertain. The CDR3 spans 13 residues. Trimming pared 1 base from V and 10 bases from J, leaving 8 bases between. From germline, CDR1 is SGHTA and CDR2 FQGTGA. CDR3 protein: CASSLSTRSPLHF. DNA of the CDR3: TGTGCCAGCAGCTTAAGTACCAGATCACCCCTCCACTTT. Drawing the rest from reference TRBV7-3 and TRBJ1-6, the complete variable domain is GAGVSQTPSNKVTEKGKYVELRCDPISGHTALYWYRQSLGQGPEFLIYFQGTGAADDSGLPNDRFFAVRPEGSVSTLKIQRTERGDSAVYLCASSLSTRSPLHFGNGTRLTVT.

This clonotype came up a few times. This chain links TRBV24-1 with TRBJ1-2; 7 bases agree with TRBD1. Germline V gene sequence: CDR1 KGHDR, CDR2 SFDVKD. J lost 2 bases, V lost 5 bases, and 10 bases had no gene match. The CDR3 has 16 residues. The CDR3 sequence is CATSGSQGPSNYGYTF. CDR3 nucleotide sequence: TGTGCCACCAGTGGATCACAGGGGCCCTCAAACTATGGCTACACCTTC.

DNA for the CDR3: TGCGCCAGCAGCGGCACAGGGGACCGCAATGAGCAGTTCTTC. Translation: CASSGTGDRNEQFF. The chain joins TRBV5-1 to TRBJ2-1, with 7 bases that match TRBD1. V gave up 4 bases and J gave up 6 bases; unmatched junction bases: 7. CDR3 length: 14 amino acids. CDR1 and CDR2 (germline): SGHRS, YFSETQ.

The chain is built from TRBV7-9 and TRBJ1-6, with TRBD1 as a possible D gene (6 bases). V lost 3 bases to trimming and J lost 8 bases, with 14 bases between them. CDR3 length equals 15 residues. Germline values: CDR1 SEHNR, CDR2 FQNEAQ (reference sequence). The CDR3 loop reads CASSFGRGPYSPLHF. CDR3 coding DNA: TGTGCCAGCAGCTTTGGCAGGGGCCCCTATTCACCCCTCCACTTT.

The chain carries TRBV12-5 and TRBJ2-3; 7 bases fit TRBD1. Germline V CDR1 and CDR2: LGHNT, FRNRAP. There are 14 residues in the CDR3. V shed 7 bases, J shed 1 base, and the junction held 5 bases outside the gene matches. The CDR3 nucleotides read TGTGCTAGTGTCAACGACAGGGGCACAGATACGCAGTATTTT. Translated: CASVNDRGTDTQYF.

In this sample, this clonotype turned up a few times. The chain recombines TRBV20-1 with TRBJ1-5, with TRBD1 identical over 7 bases. Trimming at V came to 6 bases and at J to 4 bases, leaving 6 bases not matched to a gene. The CDR3 is 13 residues long. Looked up from germline, CDR1 is DFQATT and CDR2 is SNEGSKA (reference sequence). The CDR3 bases are TGCAGTGCCGCGAGGGACAGTAATCAGCCCCAGCATTTT. Translation gives CSAARDSNQPQHF.

This clonotype was detected a few times. This chain links TRBV14 with TRBJ2-2; 10 nucleotides line up with TRBD1. CDR3 size: 17 residues. The V segment lost 0 bases and the J segment 5 bases; nucleotides outside the gene matches: 6. Germline loops: CDR1 SGHDN, CDR2 FVKESK. CDR3 bases: TGTGCCAGCAGCCAAGAGACCGGGACAGGGGTTACCGGGGAGCTGTTTTTT. As protein: CASSQETGTGVTGELFF.

This clonotype has only a few counts. The chain recombines TRBV19 with TRBJ1-2, with a possible D match to TRBD1 (5 bases). Between the trimmed V and J ends, which lost 3 bases and 7 bases, there was a span of 15 bases. The CDR3 extends over 14 amino acids. CDR1 and CDR2 from the germline V gene are LNHDA and SQIVND (reference sequence). The CDR3 here is CASSMLQGFVGYTF. DNA of the CDR3: TGTGCCAGTAGTATGCTCCAGGGCTTCGTTGGCTACACCTTC.

This clonotype was recorded a few times. The V call is TRBV6-4, the J call TRBJ1-6; tentative D call: TRBD1 (6 bases). Germline loops: CDR1 MRHNA, CDR2 SNTAGT. Deletions cut 4 bases from V and 8 bases from J, with 12 bases between. The CDR3 length is 14 residues. The chain's CDR3 is CASSAAGADSPLHF. Written as DNA, the CDR3 is TGTGCCAGCAGTGCTGCAGGGGCTGATTCACCCCTCCACTTT.

This chain joins TRBV12-3 or TRBV12-4 and TRBJ2-2; D remains ambiguous. V was trimmed by 2 bases and J by 5 bases, leaving 9 bases between them. The CDR3 totals 14 residues. The DNA for the CDR3 is TGTGCCAGCAGTTTAAGGATGACTACCGGGGAGCTGTTTTTT. As protein: CASSLRMTTGELFF.

This clonotype has a handful of counts. The CDR3 bases are TGCGCCAGCAGCCTGACGGGGGGGCCGGGTGAGACCCAGTACTTC. It specifies CASSLTGGPGETQYF. The rearrangement joins TRBV4-3 to TRBJ2-5, with 8 bases lining up with TRBD2. This CDR3 has 15 residues. Germline lookup yields CDR1 LGHNA and CDR2 YSLEER. J gave up 5 bases and V 4 bases, and 9 bases lay outside the gene matches.

This clonotype was found many times. This chain uses TRBV5-1 with TRBJ2-2, with TRBD1 matching 9 bases. From germline, CDR1 is SGHRS and CDR2 YFSETQ. J gave up 3 bases and V 5 bases, and 11 bases lay outside the gene matches. The CDR3 contains 17 residues. The CDR3 sequence is CASRYRGPTTYTGELFF. In DNA, the CDR3 is TGCGCCAGCAGGTACAGGGGGCCCACTACCTACACCGGGGAGCTGTTTTTT.

The chain combines TRBV19 with TRBJ1-4, with unresolved D. Trimming cost V 2 bases and J 2 bases, with 9 bases left between them. This CDR3 comprises 15 residues. Germline-derived CDR1 and CDR2 are LNHDA and SQIVND (reference sequence). The CDR3 coding sequence is TGTGCCAGTAGTATAAACGGATGGACTAATGAAAAACTGTTTTTT. Translated: CASSINGWTNEKLFF. The variable domain in full, completed from reference TRBV19 and TRBJ1-4, reads DGGITQSPKYLFRKEGQNVTLSCEQNLNHDAMYWYRQDPGQGLRLIYYSQIVNDFQKGDIAEGYSVSREKKESFPLTVTSAQKNPTAFYLCASSINGWTNEKLFFGSGTQLSVL.

This clonotype showed up just a few times. The rearrangement uses TRBV7-6 and TRBJ2-5; possibly TRBD1 or TRBD2 for D (6 bases each). Germline CDR1 and CDR2: SGHVS and FNYEAQ. Trimming took 11 bases from V and 5 from J, leaving 24 bases between them. The CDR3 runs 15 residues. The CDR3 bases are TGTGCCTCCTACTCGGGGGCGGGGACGGCTGAGACCCAGTACTTC. Amino acids: CASYSGAGTAETQYF.

This clonotype was seen more than once but under ten times. This chain connects TRBV27 to TRBJ2-3; the D gene is possibly TRBD2 (6 bases). Trimming cost V 5 bases and J 1 base, with 25 bases left between them. The germline V gene encodes CDR1 MNHEY and CDR2 SMNVEV (reference sequence). This CDR3 region has 19 residues. For the CDR3, the DNA is TGTGCCAGCAGTCCGTTTCGGGGTGTTTGGACGGGGGGCACAGATACGCAGTATTTT. Protein: CASSPFRGVWTGGTDTQYF.

This clonotype was seen only a few times. The gene calls are TRBV6-2 or TRBV6-3 and TRBJ2-3; D possibly corresponds to TRBD1 (6 bases). CDR3 length: 17 amino acids. V lost 4 bases and J 0 bases, leaving 17 bases between the germline ends. Germline CDR1 and CDR2: MNHEY and SVGEGT. CDR3 in DNA: TGTGCCAGCAGTTCTAGGACAGCTTCCGTTAGCACAGATACGCAGTATTTT. It translates to CASSSRTASVSTDTQYF.